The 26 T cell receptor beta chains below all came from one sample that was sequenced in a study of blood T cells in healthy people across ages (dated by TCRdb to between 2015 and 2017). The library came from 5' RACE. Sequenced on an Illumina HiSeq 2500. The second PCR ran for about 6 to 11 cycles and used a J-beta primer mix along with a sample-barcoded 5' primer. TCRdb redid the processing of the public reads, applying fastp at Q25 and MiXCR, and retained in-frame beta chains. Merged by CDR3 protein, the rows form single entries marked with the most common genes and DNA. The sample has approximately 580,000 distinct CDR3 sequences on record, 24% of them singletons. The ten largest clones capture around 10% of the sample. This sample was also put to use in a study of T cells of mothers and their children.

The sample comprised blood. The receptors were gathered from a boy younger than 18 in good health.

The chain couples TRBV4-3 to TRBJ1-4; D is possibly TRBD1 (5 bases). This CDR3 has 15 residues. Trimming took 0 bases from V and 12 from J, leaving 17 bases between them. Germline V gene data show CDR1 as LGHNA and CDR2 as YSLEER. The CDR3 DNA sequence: TGCGCCAGCAGCCAAGAAGAGGGACGCCTGGAAGAACTGTTTTTT. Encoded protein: CASSQEEGRLEELFF.

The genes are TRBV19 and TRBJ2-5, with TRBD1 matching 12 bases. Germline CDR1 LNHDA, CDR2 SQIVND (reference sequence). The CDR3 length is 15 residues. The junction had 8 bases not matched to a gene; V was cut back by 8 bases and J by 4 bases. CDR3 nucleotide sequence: TGTGCCAGTCGCCGTGGGACAGGGGGCAGAGAGACCCAGTACTTC. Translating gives CASRRGTGGRETQYF.

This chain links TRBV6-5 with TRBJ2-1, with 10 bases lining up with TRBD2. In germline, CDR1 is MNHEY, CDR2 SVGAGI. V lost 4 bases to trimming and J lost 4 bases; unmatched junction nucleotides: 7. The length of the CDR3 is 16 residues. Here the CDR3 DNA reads TGTGCCAGCAGTTGGACTAGCGGAAAAATATACAATGAGCAGTTCTTC. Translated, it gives CASSWTSGKIYNEQFF.

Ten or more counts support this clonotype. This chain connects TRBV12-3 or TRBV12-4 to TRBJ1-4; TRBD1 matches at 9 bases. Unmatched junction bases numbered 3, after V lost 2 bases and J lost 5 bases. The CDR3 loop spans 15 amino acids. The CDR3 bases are TGTGCCAGCAGTTTATCAGGGACAGGGAATGAAAAACTGTTTTTT. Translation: CASSLSGTGNEKLFF.

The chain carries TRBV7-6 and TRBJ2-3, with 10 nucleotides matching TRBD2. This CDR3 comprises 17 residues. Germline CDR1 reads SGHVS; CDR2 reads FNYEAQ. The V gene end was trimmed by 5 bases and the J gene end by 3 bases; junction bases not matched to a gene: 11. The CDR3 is CASSLSSGGALTDTQYF. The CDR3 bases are TGTGCCAGCAGCCTCTCGAGCGGGGGGGCTCTGACAGATACGCAGTATTTT. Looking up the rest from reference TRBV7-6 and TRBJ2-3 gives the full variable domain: GAGVSQSPRYKVTKRGQDVALRCDPISGHVSLYWYRQALGQGPEFLTYFNYEAQQDKSGLPNDRFSAERPEGSISTLTIQRTEQRDSAMYRCASSLSSGGALTDTQYFGPGTRLTVL.

In DNA form, the CDR3 reads TGTGCCAGCAGCAGACGGGGGGTTGAGAATGAGCAGTTCTTC. It yields the protein CASSRRGVENEQFF. The chain employs TRBV7-2 and TRBJ2-1; 7 positions agree with TRBD2. V dropped 5 bases and J dropped 7; count of bases not matched to a gene: 8. The germline gives CDR1 SGHTA, CDR2 FQGNSA. This CDR3 has 14 residues. Supplemented by reference TRBV7-2 and TRBJ2-1, the full variable domain reads GAGVSQSPSNKVTEKGKDVELRCDPISGHTALYWYRQSLGQGLEFLIYFQGNSAPDKSGLPSDRFSAERTGGSVSTLTIQRTQQEDSAVYLCASSRRGVENEQFFGPGTRLTVL.

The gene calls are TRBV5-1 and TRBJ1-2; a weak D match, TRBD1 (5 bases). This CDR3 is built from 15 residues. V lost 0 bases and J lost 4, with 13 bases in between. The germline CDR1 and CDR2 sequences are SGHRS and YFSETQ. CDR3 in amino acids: CASSLDPGPVYGYTF. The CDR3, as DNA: TGCGCCAGCAGCTTGGATCCAGGGCCCGTCTATGGCTACACCTTC.

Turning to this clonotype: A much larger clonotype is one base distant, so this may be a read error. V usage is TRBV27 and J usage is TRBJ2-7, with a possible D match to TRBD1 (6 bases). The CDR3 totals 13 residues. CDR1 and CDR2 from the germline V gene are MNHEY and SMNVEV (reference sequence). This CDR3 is CVSSPTQGYEQYF. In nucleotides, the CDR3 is TGTGTCAGCAGTCCAACACAGGGATACGAGCAGTACTTC.

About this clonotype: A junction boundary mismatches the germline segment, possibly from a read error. This CDR3 is CASSHTGNIQYF. CDR3 in DNA: TGTGCCAGCAGTCATACAGGGAACATCCAGTACTTC. V usage is TRBV12-3 or TRBV12-4 and J usage is TRBJ2-4; possible D gene TRBD1, 6 bases. The CDR3 totals 12 residues.

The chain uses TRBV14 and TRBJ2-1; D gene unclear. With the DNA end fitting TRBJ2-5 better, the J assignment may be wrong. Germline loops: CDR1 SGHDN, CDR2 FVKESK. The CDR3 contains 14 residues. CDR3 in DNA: TGTGCCAGCAGCCAAGTACGAGGTTTCGGGACCCAGTACTTC. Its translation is CASSQVRGFGTQYF.

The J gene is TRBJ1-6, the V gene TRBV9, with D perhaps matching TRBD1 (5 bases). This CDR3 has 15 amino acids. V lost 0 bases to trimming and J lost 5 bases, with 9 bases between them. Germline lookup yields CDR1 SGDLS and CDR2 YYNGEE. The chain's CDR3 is CASSVGQGNNSPLHF. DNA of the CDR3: TGTGCCAGCAGCGTAGGGCAGGGAAATAATTCACCCCTCCACTTT.

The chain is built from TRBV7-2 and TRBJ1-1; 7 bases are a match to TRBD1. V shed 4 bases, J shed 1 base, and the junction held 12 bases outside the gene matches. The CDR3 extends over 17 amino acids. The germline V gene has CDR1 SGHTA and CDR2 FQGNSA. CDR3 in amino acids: CASSSRETGNRNTEAFF. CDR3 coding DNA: TGTGCCAGCAGCTCCCGTGAGACAGGGAATAGGAACACTGAAGCTTTCTTT.

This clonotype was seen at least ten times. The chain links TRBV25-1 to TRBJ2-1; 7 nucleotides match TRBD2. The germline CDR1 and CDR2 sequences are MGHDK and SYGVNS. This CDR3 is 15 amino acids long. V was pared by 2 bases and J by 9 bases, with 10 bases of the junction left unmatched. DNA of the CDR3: TGTGCCAGCAGTGAACGGGGGGATTACACCCCTGAGCAGTTCTTC. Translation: CASSERGDYTPEQFF.

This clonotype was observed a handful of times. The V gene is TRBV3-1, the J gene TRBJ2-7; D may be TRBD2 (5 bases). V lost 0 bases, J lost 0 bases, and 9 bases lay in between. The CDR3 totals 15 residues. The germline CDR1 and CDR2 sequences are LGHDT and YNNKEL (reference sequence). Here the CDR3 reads CASSQDWESSYEQYF. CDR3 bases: TGTGCCAGCAGCCAAGATTGGGAGAGCTCCTACGAGCAGTACTTC.

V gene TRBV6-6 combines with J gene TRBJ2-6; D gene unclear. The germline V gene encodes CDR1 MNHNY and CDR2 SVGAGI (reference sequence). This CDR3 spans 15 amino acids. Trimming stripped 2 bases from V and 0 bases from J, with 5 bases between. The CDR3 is CASSYRSSGANVLTF. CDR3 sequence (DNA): TGTGCCAGCAGTTACAGGTCCTCTGGGGCCAACGTCCTGACTTTC.

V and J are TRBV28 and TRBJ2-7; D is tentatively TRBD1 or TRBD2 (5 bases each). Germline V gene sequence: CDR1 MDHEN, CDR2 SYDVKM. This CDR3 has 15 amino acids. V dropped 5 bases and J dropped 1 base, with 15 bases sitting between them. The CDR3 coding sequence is TGTGCCAGCAGTAAACCGGGACGGGTTTCCTACGAGCAGTACTTC. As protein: CASSKPGRVSYEQYF.

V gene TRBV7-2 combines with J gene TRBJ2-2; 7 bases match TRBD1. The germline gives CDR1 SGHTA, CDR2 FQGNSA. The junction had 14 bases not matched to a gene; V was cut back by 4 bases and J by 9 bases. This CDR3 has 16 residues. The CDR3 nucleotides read TGTGCCAGCAGCTCTAAACCTCAGACAGGGCACCGGGAGCTGTTTTTT. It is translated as CASSSKPQTGHRELFF.

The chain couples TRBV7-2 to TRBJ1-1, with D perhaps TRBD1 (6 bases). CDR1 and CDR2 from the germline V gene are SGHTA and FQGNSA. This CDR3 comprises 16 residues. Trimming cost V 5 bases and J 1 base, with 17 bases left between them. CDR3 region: CASSPQGGRANTEAFF. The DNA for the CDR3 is TGTGCCAGCAGCCCACAGGGAGGGAGGGCGAACACTGAAGCTTTCTTT.

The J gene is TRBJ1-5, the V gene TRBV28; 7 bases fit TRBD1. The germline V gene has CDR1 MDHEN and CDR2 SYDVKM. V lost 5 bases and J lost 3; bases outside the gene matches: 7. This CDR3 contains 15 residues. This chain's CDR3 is CASSVLTGFNQPQHF. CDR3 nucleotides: TGTGCCAGCAGTGTACTGACAGGGTTCAATCAGCCCCAGCATTTT.

This chain's CDR3 is CASSIGPFLENIQYF. In nucleotides, the CDR3 is TGTGCCAGTAGTATAGGGCCTTTCTTGGAGAACATTCAGTACTTC. This sequence joins TRBV19 and TRBJ2-4; D is uncertain. The germline V gene has CDR1 LNHDA and CDR2 SQIVND (reference sequence). The CDR3 is 15 amino acids. With 1 base removed from V and 7 bases from J, the gap between germline ends came to 14 bases.

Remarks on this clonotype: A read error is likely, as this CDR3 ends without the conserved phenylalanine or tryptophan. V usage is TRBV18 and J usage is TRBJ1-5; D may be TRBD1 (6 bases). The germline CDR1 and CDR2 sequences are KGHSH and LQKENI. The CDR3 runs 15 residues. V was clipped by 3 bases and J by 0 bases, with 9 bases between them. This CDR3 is CASSPLDSSNQPQHL. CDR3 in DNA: TGTGCCAGCTCACCTCTGGACAGTAGCAATCAGCCCCAGCATCTT.

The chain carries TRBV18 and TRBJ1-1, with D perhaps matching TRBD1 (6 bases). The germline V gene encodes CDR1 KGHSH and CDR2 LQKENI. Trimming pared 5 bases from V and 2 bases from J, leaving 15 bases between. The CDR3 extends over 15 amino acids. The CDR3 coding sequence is TGTGCCAGCTCAGGGGGCCGGGGGGCAAACACTGAAGCTTTCTTT. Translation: CASSGGRGANTEAFF.

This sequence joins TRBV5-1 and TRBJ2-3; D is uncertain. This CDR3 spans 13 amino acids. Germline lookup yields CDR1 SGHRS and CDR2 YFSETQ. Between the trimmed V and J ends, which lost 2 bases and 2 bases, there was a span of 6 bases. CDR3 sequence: CASSFDITDTQYF. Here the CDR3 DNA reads TGCGCCAGCAGCTTTGACATCACAGATACGCAGTATTTT.

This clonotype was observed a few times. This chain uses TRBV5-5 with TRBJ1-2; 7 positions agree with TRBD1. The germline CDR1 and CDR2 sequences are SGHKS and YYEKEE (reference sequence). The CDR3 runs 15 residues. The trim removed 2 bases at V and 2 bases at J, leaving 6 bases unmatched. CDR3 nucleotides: TGTGCCAGCAGCTTCAGACAGGGAACCAACTATGGCTACACCTTC. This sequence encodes CASSFRQGTNYGYTF.

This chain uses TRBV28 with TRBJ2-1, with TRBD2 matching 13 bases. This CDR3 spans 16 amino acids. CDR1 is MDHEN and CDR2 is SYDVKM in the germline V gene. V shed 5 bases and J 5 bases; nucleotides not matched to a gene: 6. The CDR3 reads CASSVPLAGGNNEQFF. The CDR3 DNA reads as TGTGCCAGCAGTGTCCCACTAGCGGGAGGGAACAATGAGCAGTTCTTC.

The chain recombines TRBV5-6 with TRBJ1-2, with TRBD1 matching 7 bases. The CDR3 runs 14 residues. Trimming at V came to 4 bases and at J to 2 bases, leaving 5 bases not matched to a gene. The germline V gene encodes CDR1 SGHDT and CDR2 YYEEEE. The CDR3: CASSPVGQNYGYTF. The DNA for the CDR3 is TGTGCCAGCAGCCCGGTGGGACAGAACTATGGCTACACCTTC.